The 8 T cell receptor beta chains given below trace back to one sample, sequenced in a study of blood T cells in healthy people across ages. Together with a sample-barcoded 5' primer, a J-beta primer mix was included in a second PCR lasting roughly 6 to 12 cycles. TCRdb reprocessed the 5' RACE reads via MiXCR and lists one record per CDR3 protein. Of approximately 730,000 distinct CDR3 sequences listed, about 53% are singletons. Material for sequencing was blood. The receptors here all came from an elderly man in good health.

This clonotype came up a few times. The chain links TRBV29-1 to TRBJ2-1; 10 bases align to TRBD1. The CDR3 length is 13 residues. The germline V gene encodes CDR1 SQVTM and CDR2 ANQGSEA. V trimming: 5 bases; J trimming: 7 bases; junction bases outside the gene matches: 5. The CDR3 DNA reads as TGCAGCGTTAGGGACAGGGGATGGAATGAGCAGTTCTTC. This translates into CSVRDRGWNEQFF.

Ten or more counts support this clonotype. This chain connects TRBV6-2 or TRBV6-3 to TRBJ1-2, with D possibly being TRBD1 (5 bases). CDR1 is MNHEY, CDR2 SVGEGT, per germline. Trimming removed 4 bases at V and 2 bases at J, with 17 bases between. This CDR3 comprises 16 residues. CDR3 bases: TGTGCCAGCAGTTCCCCTCCAGTTAGGGGAAACTATGGCTACACCTTC. Its translation is CASSSPPVRGNYGYTF.

The genes are TRBV20-1 and TRBJ1-2; 12 nucleotides align to TRBD1. Germline loops: CDR1 DFQATT, CDR2 SNEGSKA (reference sequence). CDR3 size: 15 residues. The CDR3 here is CSGGARDRGPYGYTF. Here the CDR3 DNA reads TGCAGCGGGGGTGCAAGGGACAGGGGGCCCTATGGCTACACCTTC.

The V call is TRBV24-1, the J call TRBJ2-5, with TRBD1 matching 7 bases. Trimming at V came to 3 bases and at J to 3 bases, leaving 9 bases not matched to a gene. The CDR3 covers 16 residues. Germline CDR1 reads KGHDR; CDR2 reads SFDVKD. CDR3: CATSDPPRQGKETQYF. In nucleotides, the CDR3 is TGTGCCACCAGTGATCCACCACGACAGGGTAAAGAGACCCAGTACTTC.

This clonotype appeared a few times. The gene calls are TRBV11-2 and TRBJ2-3, with a tentative D call TRBD2 (6 bases). There are 17 residues in the CDR3. Germline CDR1 and CDR2: SGHAT and FQNNGV. V was clipped by 1 base and J by 1 base, with 15 bases between them. The CDR3 nucleotides are TGTGCCAGCAGCTTAGTATTCTTAGCGGAACGCACAGATACGCAGTATTTT. Translation: CASSLVFLAERTDTQYF.

Concerning this clonotype itself: Because the CDR3's place on the DNA is in doubt, the DNA is left out and the CDR3 is given as listed by TCRdb. V gene TRBV6-5 combines with J gene TRBJ1-1; the table's D call of TRBD1 was not tested on the DNA. Germline V gene sequence: CDR1 MNHEY, CDR2 SVGAGI. 16 amino acids form the CDR3, both terminal residues included. This CDR3 reads CASSFGPGALAGEAFF.

V and J are TRBV7-2 and TRBJ2-3; weak D call: TRBD1 (6 bases). The V gene's germline CDR1 is SGHTA and CDR2 FQGNSA. Between the trimmed V and J ends, which lost 4 bases and 2 bases, there was a span of 10 bases. The CDR3 is 14 amino acids. CDR3 loop: CASSSGQTTDTQYF. DNA of the CDR3: TGTGCCAGCAGCTCGGGACAAACCACAGATACGCAGTATTTT.

This clonotype was detected only a few times. This sequence joins TRBV7-9 and TRBJ2-1, with TRBD1 matching over 8 bases. V was clipped by 5 bases and J by 5 bases; unmatched bases: 8. CDR3 length equals 15 residues. Germline V lookup: CDR1 SEHNR, CDR2 FQNEAQ (reference sequence). The CDR3 DNA sequence: TGTGCCAGCAGCATCGGACAGGGTTCAGACAATGAGCAGTTCTTC. Its protein is CASSIGQGSDNEQFF.